This is a list of T cell receptor beta chains from one sample in a study of blood T cell repertoires in COVID-19. Profiling relied on immunoSEQ multiplex PCR, and the TCRdb table lists in-frame clones only, not all of them. The sample records approximately 240,000 clones, approximately 84% being singletons. Sequenced input: peripheral blood. Receptors were obtained from a woman aged 25 to 39 who had recovered from COVID-19. Each CDR3 is given with its conserved first and last residue. Fields, in order: V gene, CDR3 length, J gene, D gene, clone size, CDR3 DNA, CDR3 protein. The D gene is left open where the match is weak. Size is omitted from some rows. Given values are once, few, many or a class for expanded clones.

v_gene: TRBV4-1
len: 15
j_gene: TRBJ1-2
d_gene: -
abundance: -
CDR3nt: TGCGCCAGCAGCCAAGGCACCGCAGGGGAAATAGGCTACACCTTC
CDR3aa: CASSQGTAGEIGYTF

v_gene: TRBV5-1
len: 14
j_gene: TRBJ1-1
d_gene: TRBD1
abundance: -
CDR3nt: TGCGCCAGCAGTGGGACAGGGGGCGGCACTGAAGCTTTCTTT
CDR3aa: CASSGTGGGTEAFF

v_gene: TRBV7-9
len: 15
j_gene: TRBJ1-6
d_gene: -
abundance: -
CDR3nt: TGTGCCAGCAGCCCGCCCGGCGCGGATAATTCACCCCTCCACTTT
CDR3aa: CASSPPGADNSPLHF

v_gene: TRBV24-1
len: 17
j_gene: TRBJ1-5
d_gene: -
abundance: -
CDR3nt: TGTGCCACCAGTGATTCCGCTTTCAGGGAGGGCAATCAGCCCCAGCATTTT
CDR3aa: CATSDSAFREGNQPQHF

v_gene: TRBV7-8
len: 14
j_gene: TRBJ1-1
d_gene: -
abundance: -
CDR3nt: TGTGCCAGCAGCTTATCACAGGGGAACACTGAAGCTTTCTTT
CDR3aa: CASSLSQGNTEAFF

v_gene: TRBV27
len: 14
j_gene: TRBJ2-1
d_gene: -
abundance: once
CDR3nt: TGTGCCAGCAGCCTCCGGGGTAGCTATGATGAGCAGTTCTTC
CDR3aa: CASSLRGSYDEQFF

v_gene: TRBV6-5
len: 15
j_gene: TRBJ1-4
d_gene: TRBD1
abundance: -
CDR3nt: TGTGCCAGCACCGAACTGGGGACAGCCTATGAAAAACTGTTTTTT
CDR3aa: CASTELGTAYEKLFF

v_gene: TRBV6-5
len: 14
j_gene: TRBJ2-2
d_gene: -
abundance: -
CDR3nt: TGTGCCAGCACGAGTCACCCGAACACCGGGGAGCTGTTTTTT
CDR3aa: CASTSHPNTGELFF

v_gene: TRBV7-2
len: 17
j_gene: TRBJ2-3
d_gene: -
abundance: -
CDR3nt: TGTGCCAGCAGCTTGTGGCTAGGACAAGGGGGAACAGATACGCAGTATTTT
CDR3aa: CASSLWLGQGGTDTQYF

v_gene: TRBV24-1
len: 17
j_gene: TRBJ2-1
d_gene: TRBD2
abundance: -
CDR3nt: TGTGCCACCAGTGATCCGCGTCTAGCGGAGACACACAATGAGCAGTTCTTC
CDR3aa: CATSDPRLAETHNEQFF

v_gene: TRBV12-3/TRBV12-4
len: 13
j_gene: TRBJ2-5
d_gene: -
abundance: -
CDR3nt: TGTGCCAGCAGTTTGGGAGACTCCGGGACCCAGTACTTC
CDR3aa: CASSLGDSGTQYF